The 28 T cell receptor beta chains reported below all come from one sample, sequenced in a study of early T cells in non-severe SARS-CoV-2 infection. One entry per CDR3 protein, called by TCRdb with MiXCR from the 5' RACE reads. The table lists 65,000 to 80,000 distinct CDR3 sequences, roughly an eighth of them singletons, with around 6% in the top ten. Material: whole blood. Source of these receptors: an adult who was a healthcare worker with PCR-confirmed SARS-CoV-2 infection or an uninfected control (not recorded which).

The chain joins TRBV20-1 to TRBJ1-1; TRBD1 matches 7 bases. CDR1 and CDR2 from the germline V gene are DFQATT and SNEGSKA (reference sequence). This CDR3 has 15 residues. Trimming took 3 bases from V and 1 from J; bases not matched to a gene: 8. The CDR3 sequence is CSASKTGDWNTEAFF. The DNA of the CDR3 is TGCAGTGCTAGTAAAACAGGGGACTGGAACACTGAAGCTTTCTTT.

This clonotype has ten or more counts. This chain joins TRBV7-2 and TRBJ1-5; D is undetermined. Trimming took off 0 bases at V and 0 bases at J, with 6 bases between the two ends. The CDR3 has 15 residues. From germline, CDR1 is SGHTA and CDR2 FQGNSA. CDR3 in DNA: TGTGCCAGCAGCTTAGCTGCGTATAGCAATCAGCCCCAGCATTTT. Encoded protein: CASSLAAYSNQPQHF.

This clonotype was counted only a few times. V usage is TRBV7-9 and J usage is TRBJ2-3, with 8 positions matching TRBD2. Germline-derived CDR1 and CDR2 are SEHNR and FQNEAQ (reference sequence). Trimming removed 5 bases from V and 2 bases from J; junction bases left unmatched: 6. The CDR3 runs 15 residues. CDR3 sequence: CASSSREGYTDTQYF. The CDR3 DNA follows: TGTGCCAGCAGCAGCCGGGAGGGGTACACAGATACGCAGTATTTT.

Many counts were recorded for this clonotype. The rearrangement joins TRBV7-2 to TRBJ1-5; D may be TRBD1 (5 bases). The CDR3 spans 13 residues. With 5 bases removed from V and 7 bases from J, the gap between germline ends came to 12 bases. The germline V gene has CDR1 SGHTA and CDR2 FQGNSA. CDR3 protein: CASSPQDSQPQHF. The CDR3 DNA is TGTGCCAGCAGCCCACAGGATTCGCAGCCCCAGCATTTT.

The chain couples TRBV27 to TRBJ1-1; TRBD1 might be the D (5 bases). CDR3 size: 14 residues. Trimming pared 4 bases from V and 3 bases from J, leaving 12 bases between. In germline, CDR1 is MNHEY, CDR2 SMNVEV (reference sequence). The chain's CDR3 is CASSWGEGYTEAFF. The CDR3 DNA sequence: TGTGCCAGCAGTTGGGGGGAGGGTTACACTGAAGCTTTCTTT.

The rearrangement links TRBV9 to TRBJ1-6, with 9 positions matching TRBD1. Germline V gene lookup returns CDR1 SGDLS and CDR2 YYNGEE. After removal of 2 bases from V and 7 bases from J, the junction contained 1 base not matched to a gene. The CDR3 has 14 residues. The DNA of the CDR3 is TGTGCCAGCAGCGTGGACAGGGGAAATTCACCCCTCCACTTT. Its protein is CASSVDRGNSPLHF.

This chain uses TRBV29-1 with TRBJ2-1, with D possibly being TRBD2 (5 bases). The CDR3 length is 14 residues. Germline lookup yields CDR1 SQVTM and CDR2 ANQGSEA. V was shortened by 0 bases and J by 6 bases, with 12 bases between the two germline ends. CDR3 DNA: TGCAGCGTTGAAGATCGGGTCGGACTCAATGAGCAGTTCTTC. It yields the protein CSVEDRVGLNEQFF.

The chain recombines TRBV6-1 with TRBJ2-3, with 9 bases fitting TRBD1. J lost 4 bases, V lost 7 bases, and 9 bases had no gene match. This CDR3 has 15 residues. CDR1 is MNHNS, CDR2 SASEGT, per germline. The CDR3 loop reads CASTTYRGQSDTQYF. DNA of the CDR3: TGTGCCAGCACCACGTACAGGGGGCAATCAGATACGCAGTATTTT.

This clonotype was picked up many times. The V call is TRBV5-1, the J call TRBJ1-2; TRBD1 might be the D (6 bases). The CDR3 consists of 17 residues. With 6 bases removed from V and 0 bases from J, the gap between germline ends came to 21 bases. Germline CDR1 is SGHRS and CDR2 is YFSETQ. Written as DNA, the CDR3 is TGCGCCAGCACCCAAACAGGGTTGCCTACTCCTAACTATGGCTACACCTTC. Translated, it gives CASTQTGLPTPNYGYTF.

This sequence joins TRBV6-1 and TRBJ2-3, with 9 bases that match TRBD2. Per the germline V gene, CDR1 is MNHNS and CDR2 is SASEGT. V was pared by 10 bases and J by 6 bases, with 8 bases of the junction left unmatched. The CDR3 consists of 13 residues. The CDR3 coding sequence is TGTGCCACCGGGACTAGCTCAGTGGATACGCAGTATTTT. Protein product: CATGTSSVDTQYF.

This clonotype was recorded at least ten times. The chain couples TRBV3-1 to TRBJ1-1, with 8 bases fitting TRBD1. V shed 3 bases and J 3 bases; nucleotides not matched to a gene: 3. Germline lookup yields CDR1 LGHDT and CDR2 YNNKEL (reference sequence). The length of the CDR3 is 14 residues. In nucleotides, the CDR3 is TGTGCCAGCAGCCAGACAGGGGCCCACACTGAAGCTTTCTTT. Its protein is CASSQTGAHTEAFF.

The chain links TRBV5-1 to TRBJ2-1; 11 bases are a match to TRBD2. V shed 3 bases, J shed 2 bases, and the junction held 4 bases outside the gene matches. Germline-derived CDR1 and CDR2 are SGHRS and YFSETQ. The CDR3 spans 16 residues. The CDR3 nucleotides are TGCGCCAGCAGCTCCCTAGCGGGAGGTGCCTACAATGAGCAGTTCTTC. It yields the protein CASSSLAGGAYNEQFF.

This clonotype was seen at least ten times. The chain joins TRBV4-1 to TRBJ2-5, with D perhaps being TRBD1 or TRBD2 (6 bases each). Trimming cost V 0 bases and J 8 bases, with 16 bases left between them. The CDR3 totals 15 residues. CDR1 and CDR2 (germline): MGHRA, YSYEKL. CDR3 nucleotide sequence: TGCGCCAGCAGCCAAGAGGGGGGCCCCCTTAGTACCCAGTACTTC. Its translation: CASSQEGGPLSTQYF.

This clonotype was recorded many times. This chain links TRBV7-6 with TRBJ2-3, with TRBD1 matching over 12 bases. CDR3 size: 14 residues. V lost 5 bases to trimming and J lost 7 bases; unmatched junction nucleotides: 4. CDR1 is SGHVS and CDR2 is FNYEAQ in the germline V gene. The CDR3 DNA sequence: TGTGCCAGCAGCCCGGGACAGGGGGCACATACGCAGTATTTT. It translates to CASSPGQGAHTQYF.

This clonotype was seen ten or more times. The DNA for the CDR3 is TGTGCCAGCAGCTTTGCCGGGGATCAGCCCCAGCATTTT. This sequence encodes CASSFAGDQPQHF. The chain uses TRBV7-2 and TRBJ1-5; D remains ambiguous. The V end was cut by 3 bases, the J end by 5 bases, with 8 bases between. Germline V gene sequence: CDR1 SGHTA, CDR2 FQGNSA. This CDR3 region has 13 residues.

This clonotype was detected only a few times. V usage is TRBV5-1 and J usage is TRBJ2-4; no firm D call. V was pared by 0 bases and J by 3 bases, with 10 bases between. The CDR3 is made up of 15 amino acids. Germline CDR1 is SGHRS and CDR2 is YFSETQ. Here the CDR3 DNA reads TGCGCCAGCAGCTTGGCGGAAGGCGGCAAAAACATTCAGTACTTC. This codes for CASSLAEGGKNIQYF. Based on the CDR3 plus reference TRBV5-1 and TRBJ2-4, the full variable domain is KAGVTQTPRYLIKTRGQQVTLSCSPISGHRSVSWYQQTPGQGLQFLFEYFSETQRNKGNFPGRFSGRQFSNSRSEMNVSTLELGDSALYLCASSLAEGGKNIQYFGAGTRLSVL.

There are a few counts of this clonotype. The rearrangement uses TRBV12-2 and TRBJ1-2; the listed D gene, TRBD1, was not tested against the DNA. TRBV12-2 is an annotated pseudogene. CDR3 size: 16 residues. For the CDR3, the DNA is TGTGCAAGTCGCTTGGAGGGACAGGGGGCTGTCTATGGCTACACCTTC. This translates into CASRLEGQGAVYGYTF.

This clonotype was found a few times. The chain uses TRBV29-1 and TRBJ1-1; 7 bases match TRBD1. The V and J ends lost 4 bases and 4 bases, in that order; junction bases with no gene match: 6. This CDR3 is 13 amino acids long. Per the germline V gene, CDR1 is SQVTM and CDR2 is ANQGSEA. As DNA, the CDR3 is TGCAGCGTTGGAACAGGGGAGGCCACTGAAGCTTTCTTT. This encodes CSVGTGEATEAFF.

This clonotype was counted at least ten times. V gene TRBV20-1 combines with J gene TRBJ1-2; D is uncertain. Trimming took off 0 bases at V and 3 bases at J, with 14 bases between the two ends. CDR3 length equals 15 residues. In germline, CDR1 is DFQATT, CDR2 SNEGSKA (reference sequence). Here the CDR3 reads CSARDPVDGHYGYTF. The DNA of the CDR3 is TGCAGTGCTAGAGATCCCGTCGACGGCCACTATGGCTACACCTTC.

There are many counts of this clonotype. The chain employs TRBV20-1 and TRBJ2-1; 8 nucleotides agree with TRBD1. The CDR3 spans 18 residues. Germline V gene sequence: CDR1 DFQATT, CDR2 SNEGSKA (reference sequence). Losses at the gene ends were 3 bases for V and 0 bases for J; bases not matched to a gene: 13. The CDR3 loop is CSARMARTGSSSYNEQFF. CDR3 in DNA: TGCAGTGCTAGGATGGCCAGGACAGGGAGTAGCTCCTACAATGAGCAGTTCTTC.

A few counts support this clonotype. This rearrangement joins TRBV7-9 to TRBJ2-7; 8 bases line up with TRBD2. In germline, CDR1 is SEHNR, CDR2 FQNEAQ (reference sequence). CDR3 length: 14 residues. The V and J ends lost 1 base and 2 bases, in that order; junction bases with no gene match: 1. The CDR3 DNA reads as TGTGCCAGCAGCTTAGGAGCGGGGGCCTACGAGCAGTACTTC. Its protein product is CASSLGAGAYEQYF.

CDR3 loop: CASSSPGPRETQYF. DNA for the CDR3: TGTGCCAGCAGCTCCCCGGGCCCGAGAGAGACCCAGTACTTC. This chain links TRBV7-3 with TRBJ2-5; D unresolved. V dropped 4 bases and J dropped 4 bases, with 13 bases sitting between them. There are 14 residues in the CDR3. CDR1 and CDR2 from the germline V gene are SGHTA and FQGTGA.

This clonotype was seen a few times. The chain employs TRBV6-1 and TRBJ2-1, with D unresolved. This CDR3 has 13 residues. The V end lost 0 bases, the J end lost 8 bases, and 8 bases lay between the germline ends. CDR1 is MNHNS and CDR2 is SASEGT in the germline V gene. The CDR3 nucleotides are TGTGCCAGCAGTGAAGCGTCATGGGATGAGCAGTTCTTC. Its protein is CASSEASWDEQFF.

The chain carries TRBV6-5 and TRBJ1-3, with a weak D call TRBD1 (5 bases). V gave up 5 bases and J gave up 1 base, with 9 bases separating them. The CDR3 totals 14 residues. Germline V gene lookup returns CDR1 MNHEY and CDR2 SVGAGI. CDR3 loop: CASSRGPSGNTIYF. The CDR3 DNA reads TGTGCCAGCAGTCGGGGCCCTTCTGGAAACACCATATATTTT.

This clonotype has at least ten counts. CDR3: CASTLGTGYSADTQYF. CDR3 in DNA: TGTGCCAGTACCCTCGGGACAGGGTATTCCGCAGATACGCAGTATTTT. V is TRBV19 and J is TRBJ2-3; TRBD1 aligns across 9 bases. V gave up 7 bases and J gave up 4 bases; unmatched junction bases: 12. Germline V lookup: CDR1 LNHDA, CDR2 SQIVND (reference sequence). This CDR3 contains 16 residues.

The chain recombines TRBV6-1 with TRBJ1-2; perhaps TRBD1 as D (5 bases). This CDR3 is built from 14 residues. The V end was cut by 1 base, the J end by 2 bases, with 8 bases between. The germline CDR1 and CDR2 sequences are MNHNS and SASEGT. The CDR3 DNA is TGTGCCAGCAGTGAAGAGCCAGGGAACTATGGCTACACCTTC. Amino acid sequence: CASSEEPGNYGYTF.

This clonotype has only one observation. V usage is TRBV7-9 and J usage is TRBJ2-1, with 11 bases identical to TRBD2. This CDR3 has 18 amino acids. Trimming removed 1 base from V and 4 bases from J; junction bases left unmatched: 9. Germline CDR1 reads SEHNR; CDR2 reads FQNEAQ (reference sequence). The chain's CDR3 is CASSLGLAGPLIYNEQFF. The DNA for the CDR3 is TGTGCCAGCAGCTTAGGACTAGCGGGACCCCTTATATACAATGAGCAGTTCTTC.

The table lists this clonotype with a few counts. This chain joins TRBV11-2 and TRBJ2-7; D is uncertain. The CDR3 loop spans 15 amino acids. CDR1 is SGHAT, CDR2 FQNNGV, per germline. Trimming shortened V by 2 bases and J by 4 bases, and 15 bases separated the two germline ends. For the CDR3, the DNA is TGTGCCAGCAGCTTAACGGTAGGCCGGGCTTACGAGCAGTACTTC. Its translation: CASSLTVGRAYEQYF.